This T cell receptor beta chain was documented in a study of blood T cell repertoires in COVID-19 (dated by TCRdb to 2020 to 2022). Turning to the overall study: The collaborator samples originated in the United States, Italy and Spain and spanned the acute and convalescent phases of COVID-19. Subjects who had been exposed to COVID-19, were actively infected with it, or had recovered from it provided the deeply sampled blood TCRbeta repertoires that made up the dataset. Samples came from the ongoing ImmuneRACE study (first 160 participants) plus 1,254 subjects from 6 global collaborators. The material from the prospective study consisted of cDNA or gDNA derived from T cells, B-cell-depleted T cells, or PBMCs. The repertoires were made available in a free public database intended to serve as a resource for research on the immune response to SARS-CoV-2. The sample metadata nearly always contained a de-identified subject ID, COVID-19 status, age in years and sex. Where available, HLA class I and class II types were obtained from metadata supplied by the sample provider rather than from assay-based typing. Overall study outcomes, separate from this receptor: The quantity of clinical and demographic metadata differed by source and by participant and was supplied without curation.

Whole blood was collected in K2EDTA tubes by collaborating institutions according to the institutions' own protocols. For TCRbeta analysis, collaborators shipped samples as frozen whole blood, isolated PBMCs, or DNA extracted from either of those sample types. The immunoSEQ Assay, a bias-controlled multiplex PCR, was used to amplify TCRbeta CDR3 regions from genomic DNA. The authors' analysis ran thus. The number of nucleated cells in each sample was estimated by amplification of reference gene primers within the assay. Sequence reads were collapsed and filtered to measure the absolute abundance of every unique TCRbeta CDR3 rearrangement. For each sample, productive Simpson clonality was calculated by taking the square root of Simpson's diversity index across productive rearrangements. The clones in this table, taken by TCRdb from immuneACCESS, are in-frame only. Not every clone is retained; where verified, under half of the shortfall comes from an unresolved V gene, and the cause of the rest is unknown. The DNA gave D and trimming, while V, J and clone size come from that table. In all, the sample holds about 87,000 clones, and around nine tenths of those were seen once. 4.5% to 5.5% of the sample goes to the ten largest clones.

With respect to this clone: Its antigen has not been determined. No per-base quality is available; no much larger clone lies one base away.

The CDR3 has 13 amino acids, counting the end cysteine and phenylalanine. Of all the DNA, just the CDR3 is kept, 39 bases in frame from base 1. V is clipped by 5 bases and J by 5 bases, and the sequence between their germline boundaries is 12 bases long. The rearrangement combines TRBV12-3 or TRBV12-4 with TRBJ1-1; TRBD1 is a possible D gene, resting on 5 matching bases. Material for sequencing was peripheral blood. This TCR was recovered from a man aged 35 to 55 with acute or convalescent COVID-19. The DNA reads as follows: TGTGCCAGCAGTCTGGCGAAGGGGACTGAAGCTTTCTTT. Translated, it reads CASSLAKGTEAFF.